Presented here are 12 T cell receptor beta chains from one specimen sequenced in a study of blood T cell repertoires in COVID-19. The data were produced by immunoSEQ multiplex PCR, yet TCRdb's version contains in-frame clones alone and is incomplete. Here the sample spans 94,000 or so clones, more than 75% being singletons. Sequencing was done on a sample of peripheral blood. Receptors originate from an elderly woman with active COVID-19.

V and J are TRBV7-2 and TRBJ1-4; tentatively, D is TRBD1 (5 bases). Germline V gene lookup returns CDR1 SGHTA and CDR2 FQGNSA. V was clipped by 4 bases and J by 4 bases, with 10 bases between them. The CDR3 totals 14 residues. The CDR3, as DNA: TGTGCCAGCAGCTCCGACAGCATTAATGAAAAACTGTTTTTT. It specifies CASSSDSINEKLFF.

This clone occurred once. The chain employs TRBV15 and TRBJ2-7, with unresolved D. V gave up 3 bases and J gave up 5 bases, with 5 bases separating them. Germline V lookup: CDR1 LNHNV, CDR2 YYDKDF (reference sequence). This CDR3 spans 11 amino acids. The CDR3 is CATSRAHEQYF. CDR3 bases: TGTGCCACCAGCAGGGCACACGAGCAGTACTTC.

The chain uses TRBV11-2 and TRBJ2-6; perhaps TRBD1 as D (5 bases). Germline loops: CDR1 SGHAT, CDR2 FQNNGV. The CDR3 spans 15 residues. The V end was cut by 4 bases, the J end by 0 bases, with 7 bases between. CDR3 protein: CASSSRDSGANVLTF. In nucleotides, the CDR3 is TGTGCCAGCAGCTCCAGGGACTCTGGGGCCAACGTCCTGACTTTC.

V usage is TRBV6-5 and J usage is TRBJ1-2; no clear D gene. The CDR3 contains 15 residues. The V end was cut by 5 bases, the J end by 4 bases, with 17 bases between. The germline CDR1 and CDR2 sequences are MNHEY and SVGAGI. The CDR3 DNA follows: TGTGCCAGCAGTCTCCCAGGCGTCGGCCTCTATGGCTACACCTTC. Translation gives CASSLPGVGLYGYTF.

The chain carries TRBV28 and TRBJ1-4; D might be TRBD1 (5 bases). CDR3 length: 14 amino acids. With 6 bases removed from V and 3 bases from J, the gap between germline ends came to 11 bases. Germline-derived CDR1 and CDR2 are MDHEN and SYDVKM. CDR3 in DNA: TGTGCCAGCAGCCGGGGGGGTGCTAATGAAAAACTGTTTTTT. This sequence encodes CASSRGGANEKLFF.

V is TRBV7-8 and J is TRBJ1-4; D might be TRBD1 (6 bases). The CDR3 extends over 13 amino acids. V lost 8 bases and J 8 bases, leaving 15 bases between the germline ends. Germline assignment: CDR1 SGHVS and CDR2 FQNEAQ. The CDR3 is CASGRGIEEKLFF. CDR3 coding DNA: TGTGCCAGCGGTAGGGGGATTGAAGAAAAACTGTTTTTT.

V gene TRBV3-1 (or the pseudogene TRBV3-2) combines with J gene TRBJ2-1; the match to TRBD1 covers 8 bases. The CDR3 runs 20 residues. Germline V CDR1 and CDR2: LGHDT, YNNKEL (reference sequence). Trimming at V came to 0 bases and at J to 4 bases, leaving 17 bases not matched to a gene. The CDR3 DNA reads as TGTGCCAGCAGCCAAGATCGATCCGGACAGGGTTATCCTTTTTACAATGAGCAGTTCTTC. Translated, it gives CASSQDRSGQGYPFYNEQFF.

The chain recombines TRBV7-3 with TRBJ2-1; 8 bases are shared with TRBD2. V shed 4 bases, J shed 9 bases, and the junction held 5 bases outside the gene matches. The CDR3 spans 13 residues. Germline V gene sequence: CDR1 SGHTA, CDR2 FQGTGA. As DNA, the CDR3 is TGTGCCAGCAGCTCGAGCGGGAGCGGTGAGCAGTTCTTC. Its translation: CASSSSGSGEQFF. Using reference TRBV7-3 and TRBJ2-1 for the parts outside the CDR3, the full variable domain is GAGVSQTPSNKVTEKGKYVELRCDPISGHTALYWYRQSLGQGPEFLIYFQGTGAADDSGLPNDRFFAVRPEGSVSTLKIQRTERGDSAVYLCASSSSGSGEQFFGPGTRLTVL.

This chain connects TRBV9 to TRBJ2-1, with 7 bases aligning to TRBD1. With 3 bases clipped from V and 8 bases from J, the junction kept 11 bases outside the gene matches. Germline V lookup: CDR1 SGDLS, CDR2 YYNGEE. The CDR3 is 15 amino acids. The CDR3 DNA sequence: TGTGCCAGCAGCGGAGGGGGCCTAATCAGCGATGAGCAGTTCTTC. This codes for CASSGGGLISDEQFF.

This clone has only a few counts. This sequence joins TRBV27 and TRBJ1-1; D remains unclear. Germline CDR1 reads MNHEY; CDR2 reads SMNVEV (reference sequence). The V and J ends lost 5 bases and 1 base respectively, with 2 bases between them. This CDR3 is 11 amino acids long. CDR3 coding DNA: TGTGCCAGCAGTCGGAACACTGAAGCTTTCTTT. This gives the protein CASSRNTEAFF.

Here the CDR3 DNA reads TGTGCCAGCAGGGCGGGACTAGCGGGAGAAATGGATACGCAGTATTTT. It specifies CASRAGLAGEMDTQYF. The J gene is TRBJ2-3, the V gene TRBV9; 14 positions agree with TRBD2. CDR1 SGDLS and CDR2 YYNGEE come from the germline V gene. CDR3 length: 16 amino acids. The V segment lost 5 bases and the J segment 6 bases; nucleotides outside the gene matches: 8.

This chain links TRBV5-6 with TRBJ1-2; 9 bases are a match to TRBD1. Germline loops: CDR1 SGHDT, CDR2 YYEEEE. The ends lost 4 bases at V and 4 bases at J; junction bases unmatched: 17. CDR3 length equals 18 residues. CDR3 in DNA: TGTGCCAGCAGCCCACCTCCGGGACAGGGCTTCCCTTTCTATGGCTACACCTTC. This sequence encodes CASSPPPGQGFPFYGYTF.